Each of the 20 T cell receptor beta chains below was sequenced from the same sample in a study of CD8 T cells in ankylosing spondylitis. Study-wide findings and caveats: Characteristic of ankylosing spondylitis blood, it appeared, was a TCR beta motif comprising several highly homologous variants.

Via MiXCR, TCRdb re-called the 5' RACE reads, giving one row per CDR3 protein. Among approximately 150,000 distinct CDR3 sequences listed, under 20% were seen once. No cognate antigen is known for these TCRs. The sample consisted of blood, either unsorted or a sorted T cell fraction (not recorded which). These receptor sequences come from a male donor with ankylosing spondylitis.

This clonotype was seen a few times. This chain uses TRBV7-9 with TRBJ2-7, with D tentatively TRBD2 (6 bases). The V gene lost 1 base and the J gene lost 3 bases, with 13 bases spanning the gap. From germline, CDR1 is SEHNR and CDR2 FQNEAQ (reference sequence). The CDR3 loop spans 15 amino acids. The CDR3 bases are TGTGCCAGCAGCTTAGGGTTCGGAGGGAGCTACGAGCAGTACTTC. As protein: CASSLGFGGSYEQYF.

The J gene is TRBJ2-1, the V gene TRBV5-6; 7 bases align to TRBD2. There are 16 residues in the CDR3. The germline gives CDR1 SGHDT, CDR2 YYEEEE. The ends lost 2 bases at V and 3 bases at J; junction bases unmatched: 8. The CDR3 DNA reads as TGTGCCAGCAGCTTAGCCTTAACTAGCGTCTACAATGAGCAGTTCTTC. It specifies CASSLALTSVYNEQFF.

V and J are TRBV2 and TRBJ2-1; TRBD2 aligns across 9 bases. Germline assignment: CDR1 SNHLY and CDR2 FYNNEI. The V segment lost 6 bases and the J segment 11 bases; nucleotides outside the gene matches: 5. The CDR3 extends over 12 amino acids. The CDR3 loop reads CASSQTSGKQFF. In nucleotides, the CDR3 is TGTGCCAGCAGCCAGACTAGCGGCAAGCAGTTCTTC.

This clonotype was seen more than once but under ten times. V is TRBV6-2 or TRBV6-3 and J is TRBJ2-3; TRBD2 might be the D (5 bases). CDR1 is MNHEY and CDR2 is SVGEGT in the germline V gene. CDR3 size: 14 residues. Trimming pared 2 bases from V and 4 bases from J, leaving 10 bases between. CDR3 in amino acids: CASSYEGISDTQYF. DNA for the CDR3: TGTGCCAGCAGTTACGAGGGTATTTCAGATACGCAGTATTTT.

Ten or more counts support this clonotype. The chain joins TRBV27 to TRBJ2-1, with D uncertain. Trimming cost V 4 bases and J 6 bases, with 7 bases left between them. Per the germline V gene, CDR1 is MNHEY and CDR2 is SMNVEV (reference sequence). The CDR3 covers 12 residues. CDR3 sequence reads: CASSSPVNEQFF. The CDR3, as DNA: TGTGCCAGCAGTTCTCCCGTCAATGAGCAGTTCTTC.

The V and J genes are TRBV11-2 and TRBJ2-1; D call uncertain. Germline V gives CDR1 SGHAT, CDR2 FQNNGV. The V gene lost 2 bases and the J gene lost 4 bases, with 18 bases spanning the gap. This CDR3 region has 17 residues. CDR3 coding DNA: TGTGCCAGCAGCTTATGGTCAATGGCAGGCACTTACAATGAGCAGTTCTTC. As protein: CASSLWSMAGTYNEQFF.

The J gene is TRBJ1-1, the V gene TRBV29-1; no firm D call. V was cut by 1 base and J by 7 bases, with 10 bases left in between. The germline gives CDR1 SQVTM, CDR2 ANQGSEA. This CDR3 has 12 residues. The CDR3 coding sequence is TGCAGCGTTGAAGGGATCGTGGATGAAGCTTTCTTT. Its protein is CSVEGIVDEAFF.

On this clonotype itself: The germline gene is not matched at one end of the junction; a read error may be the cause. The V and J genes are TRBV28 and TRBJ2-7; TRBD2 matches 7 bases. The CDR3 has 12 amino acids. CDR1 is MDHEN, CDR2 SYDVKM, per germline. The CDR3 DNA is TGTGCCAGCAGTCACCTTCTGGCGGGAGCGGACTTC. Translating it yields CASSHLLAGADF.

V usage is TRBV5-1 and J usage is TRBJ2-7; either TRBD1 or TRBD2 may fit D (5 bases each). V lost 5 bases and J lost 5, with 20 bases in between. Germline CDR1 and CDR2: SGHRS and YFSETQ. There are 15 residues in the CDR3. The DNA for the CDR3 is TGCGCCAGCAGACCTGATCGACGGGGCACTAACGAGCAGTACTTC. This codes for CASRPDRRGTNEQYF.

The chain uses TRBV4-1 and TRBJ2-1; 8 bases agree with TRBD2. CDR3 length equals 16 residues. J lost 0 bases, V lost 0 bases, and 1 base had no gene match. Germline CDR1 and CDR2: MGHRA and YSYEKL. In DNA, the CDR3 is TGCGCCAGCAGCCAAGAAAGCGGGAGCTCCTACAATGAGCAGTTCTTC. Its translation: CASSQESGSSYNEQFF.

The V gene is TRBV27, the J gene TRBJ2-7; D assignment may be TRBD1 or TRBD2 (5 bases each). CDR1 is MNHEY and CDR2 is SMNVEV in the germline V gene (reference sequence). The CDR3 is 15 amino acids. V lost 7 bases to trimming and J lost 2 bases, with 18 bases between them. CDR3 coding DNA: TGTGCCAGCACCCCTGGGGTGGGACCCACCTACGAGCAGTACTTC. Translation gives CASTPGVGPTYEQYF.

This clonotype was counted between two and nine times. This rearrangement joins TRBV27 to TRBJ1-3; D unclear. V lost 2 bases to trimming and J lost 1 base, with 12 bases between them. CDR3 size: 16 residues. Germline V gene lookup returns CDR1 MNHEY and CDR2 SMNVEV (reference sequence). CDR3 residues: CASSLTWGTSGNTIYF. The CDR3 DNA reads TGTGCCAGCAGTTTAACCTGGGGAACGTCTGGAAACACCATATATTTT.

The chain uses TRBV2 and TRBJ1-2, with D possibly being TRBD1 (5 bases). Germline values: CDR1 SNHLY, CDR2 FYNNEI. The CDR3 length is 16 residues. The V gene lost 3 bases and the J gene lost 2 bases, with 16 bases spanning the gap. This CDR3 is CASSDDRPRRNYGYTF. As DNA, the CDR3 is TGTGCCAGCAGTGACGACAGACCCCGTAGAAACTATGGCTACACCTTC.

This clonotype was observed a handful of times. The chain is built from TRBV29-1 and TRBJ2-2, with 9 bases that match TRBD2. Germline loops: CDR1 SQVTM, CDR2 ANQGSEA. J gave up 3 bases and V 4 bases, and 12 bases lay outside the gene matches. The CDR3 is made up of 17 amino acids. The CDR3 DNA sequence: TGCAGCGTTGTACTCTGGGAGCGGGAGGTGGACACCGGGGAGCTGTTTTTT. It translates to CSVVLWEREVDTGELFF.

The chain carries TRBV6-7 and TRBJ1-3; TRBD1 matches at 10 bases. TRBV6-7 is annotated as an ORF whose role is uncertain. Trimming cost V 7 bases and J 4 bases; bases outside gene matches: 10. The CDR3 spans 16 residues. In DNA form, the CDR3 reads TGTGCCAGCAACCCCCGGGACAGGGGTTCGGGAAACACCATATATTTT. It is translated as CASNPRDRGSGNTIYF.

V is TRBV9 and J is TRBJ2-2, with 11 bases identical to TRBD2. The CDR3 consists of 16 residues. From germline, CDR1 is SGDLS and CDR2 YYNGEE. The V gene end was trimmed by 4 bases and the J gene end by 7 bases; junction bases not matched to a gene: 9. The CDR3 nucleotides are TGTGCCAGCAGCCCACTAGCGGGAGAAACGGGCGGGGAGCTGTTTTTT. Translating gives CASSPLAGETGGELFF.

This clonotype was seen repeatedly, ten times or more. The J gene is TRBJ2-1, the V gene TRBV12-3 or TRBV12-4; the match to TRBD2 covers 12 bases. This CDR3 is 16 amino acids long. J gave up 4 bases and V 6 bases, and 7 bases lay outside the gene matches. The CDR3 bases are TGTGCCAGCAGCTACGGACTAGCGGGGCCTTACAATGAGCAGTTCTTC. It yields the protein CASSYGLAGPYNEQFF.

This clonotype was seen only a few times. The chain employs TRBV7-9 and TRBJ2-1, with a possible D match to TRBD2 (6 bases). This CDR3 region has 13 residues. V lost 5 bases, J lost 7 bases, and 12 bases lay in between. Germline V gives CDR1 SEHNR, CDR2 FQNEAQ (reference sequence). The CDR3 is CASSPAGRNEQFF. As DNA, the CDR3 is TGTGCCAGCAGCCCAGCAGGGAGGAATGAGCAGTTCTTC. Full variable domain (rest looked up from reference TRBV7-9 and TRBJ2-1): DTGVSQNPRHKITKRGQNVTFRCDPISEHNRLYWYRQTLGQGPEFLTYFQNEAQLEKSRLLSDRFSAERPKGSFSTLEIQRTEQGDSAMYLCASSPAGRNEQFFGPGTRLTVL.

V is TRBV7-8 and J is TRBJ2-3; 9 nucleotides match TRBD1. Trimming took 8 bases from V and 2 from J; bases not matched to a gene: 14. This CDR3 is 17 amino acids long. Germline assignment: CDR1 SGHVS and CDR2 FQNEAQ. CDR3 loop: CASGANDRTGDTDTQYF. The CDR3 nucleotides read TGTGCCAGCGGAGCAAACGACCGGACAGGGGACACAGATACGCAGTATTTT. Supplemented by reference TRBV7-8 and TRBJ2-3, the full variable domain reads GAGVSQSPRYKVAKRGQDVALRCDPISGHVSLFWYQQALGQGPEFLTYFQNEAQLDKSGLPSDRFFAERPEGSVSTLKIQRTQQEDSAVYLCASGANDRTGDTDTQYFGPGTRLTVL.

This clonotype has more than one count but fewer than ten. The V call is TRBV7-6, the J call TRBJ1-3; D ambiguous. V was pared by 1 base and J by 8 bases, with 9 bases between. The CDR3 runs to 13 residues. Germline CDR1 reads SGHVS; CDR2 reads FNYEAQ. CDR3: CASSLDLLDTIYF. Here the CDR3 DNA reads TGTGCCAGCAGCTTAGATTTACTAGACACCATATATTTT. The full variable domain, in which reference TRBV7-6 and TRBJ1-3 provide the parts outside the CDR3, is GAGVSQSPRYKVTKRGQDVALRCDPISGHVSLYWYRQALGQGPEFLTYFNYEAQQDKSGLPNDRFSAERPEGSISTLTIQRTEQRDSAMYRCASSLDLLDTIYFGEGSWLTVV.